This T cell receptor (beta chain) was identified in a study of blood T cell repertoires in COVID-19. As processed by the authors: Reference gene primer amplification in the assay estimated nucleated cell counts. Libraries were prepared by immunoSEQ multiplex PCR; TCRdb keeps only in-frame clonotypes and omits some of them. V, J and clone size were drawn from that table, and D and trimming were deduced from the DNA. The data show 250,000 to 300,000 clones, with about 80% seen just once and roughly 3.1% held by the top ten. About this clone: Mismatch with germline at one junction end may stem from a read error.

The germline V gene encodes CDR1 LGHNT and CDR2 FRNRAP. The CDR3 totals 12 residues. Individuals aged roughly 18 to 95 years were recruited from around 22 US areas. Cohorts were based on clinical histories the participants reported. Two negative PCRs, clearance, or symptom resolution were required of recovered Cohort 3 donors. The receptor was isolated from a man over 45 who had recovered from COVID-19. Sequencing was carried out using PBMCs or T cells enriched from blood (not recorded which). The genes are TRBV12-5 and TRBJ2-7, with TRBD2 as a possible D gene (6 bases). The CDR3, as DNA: TGTGCTAGTGGTTTGGACCGGGACTCCATCTGCTTC. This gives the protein CASGLDRDSICF. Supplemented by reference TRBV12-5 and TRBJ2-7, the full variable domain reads DARVTQTPRHKVTEMGQEVTMRCQPILGHNTVFWYRQTMMQGLELLAYFRNRAPLDDSGMPKDRFSAEMPDATLATLKIQPSEPRDSAVYFCASGLDRDSICFGPGTRLTVT.